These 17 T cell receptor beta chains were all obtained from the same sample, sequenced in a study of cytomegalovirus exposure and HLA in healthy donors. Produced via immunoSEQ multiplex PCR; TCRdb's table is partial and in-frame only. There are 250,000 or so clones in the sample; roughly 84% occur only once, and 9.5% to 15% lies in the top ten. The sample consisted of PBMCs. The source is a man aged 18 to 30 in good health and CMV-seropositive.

The CDR3 is CASSGMDRTGTNYGYTF. The CDR3 DNA follows: TGTGCCAGCAGTGGGATGGACCGGACAGGGACCAACTATGGCTACACCTTC. The rearrangement joins TRBV2 to TRBJ1-2; 8 positions match TRBD1. CDR3 length: 17 residues. CDR1 and CDR2 (germline): SNHLY, FYNNEI. V shed 4 bases, J shed 2 bases, and the junction held 12 bases outside the gene matches.

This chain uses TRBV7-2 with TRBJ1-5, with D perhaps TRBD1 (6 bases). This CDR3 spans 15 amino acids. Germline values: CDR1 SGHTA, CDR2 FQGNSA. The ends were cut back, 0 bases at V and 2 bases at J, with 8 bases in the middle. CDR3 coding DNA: TGTGCCAGCAGCTTAGCGGGGGCTGGCAATCAGCCCCAGCATTTT. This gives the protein CASSLAGAGNQPQHF.

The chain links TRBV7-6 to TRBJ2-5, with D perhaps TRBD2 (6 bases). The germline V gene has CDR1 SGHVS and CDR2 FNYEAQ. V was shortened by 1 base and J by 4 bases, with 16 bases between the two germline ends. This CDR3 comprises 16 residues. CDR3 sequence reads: CASSLGSQGAGETQYF. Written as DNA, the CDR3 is TGTGCCAGCAGCTTAGGGTCCCAGGGAGCGGGAGAGACCCAGTACTTC.

This CDR3 reads CASSLGTGDTGELFF. The CDR3 nucleotides read TGTGCCAGCAGTTTGGGGACAGGGGACACCGGGGAGCTGTTTTTT. The V and J genes are TRBV27 and TRBJ2-2; 10 bases match TRBD1. This CDR3 spans 15 amino acids. The V segment lost 3 bases and the J segment 3 bases; nucleotides outside the gene matches: 1. CDR1 MNHEY and CDR2 SMNVEV come from the germline V gene (reference sequence).

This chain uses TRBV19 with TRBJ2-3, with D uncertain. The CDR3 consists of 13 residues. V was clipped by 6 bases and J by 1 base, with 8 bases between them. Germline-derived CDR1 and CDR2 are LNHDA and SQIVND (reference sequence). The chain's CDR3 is CASRSSGTDTQYF. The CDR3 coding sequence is TGTGCCAGTAGAAGTTCGGGCACAGATACGCAGTATTTT.

Here the CDR3 DNA reads TGTGCCAGCAGTGAAGCTAGGGGGCGAGGAGATACGCAGTATTTT. This encodes CASSEARGRGDTQYF. This chain links TRBV2 with TRBJ2-3; 7 positions match TRBD1. Germline assignment: CDR1 SNHLY and CDR2 FYNNEI. V lost 0 bases to trimming and J lost 5 bases; unmatched junction nucleotides: 5. The CDR3 has 15 residues.

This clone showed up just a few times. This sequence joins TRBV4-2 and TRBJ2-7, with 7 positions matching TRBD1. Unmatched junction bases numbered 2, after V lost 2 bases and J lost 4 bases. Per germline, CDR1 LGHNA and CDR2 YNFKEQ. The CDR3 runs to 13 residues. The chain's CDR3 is CASSQTGVYEQYF. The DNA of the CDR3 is TGTGCCAGCAGCCAAACAGGGGTTTACGAGCAGTACTTC.

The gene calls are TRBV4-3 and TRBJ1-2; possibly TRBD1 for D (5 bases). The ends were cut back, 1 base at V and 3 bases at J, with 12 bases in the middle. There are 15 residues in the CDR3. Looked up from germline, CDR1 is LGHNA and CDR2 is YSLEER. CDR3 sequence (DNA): TGCGCCAGCAGCCAAGGTGCGGGGCCCCACTATGGCTACACCTTC. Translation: CASSQGAGPHYGYTF.

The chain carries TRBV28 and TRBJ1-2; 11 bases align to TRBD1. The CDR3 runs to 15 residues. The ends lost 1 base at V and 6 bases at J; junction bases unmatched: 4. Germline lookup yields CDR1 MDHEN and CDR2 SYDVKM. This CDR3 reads CASSLLRTGGDGYTF. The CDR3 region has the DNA TGTGCCAGCAGTTTATTAAGGACAGGGGGCGATGGCTACACCTTC.

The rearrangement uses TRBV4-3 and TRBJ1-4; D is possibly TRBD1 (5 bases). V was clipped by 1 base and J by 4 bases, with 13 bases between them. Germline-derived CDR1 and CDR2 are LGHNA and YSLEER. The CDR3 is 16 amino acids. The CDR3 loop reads CASSQVHGGVNEKLFF. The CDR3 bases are TGCGCCAGCAGCCAAGTACATGGGGGGGTTAATGAAAAACTGTTTTTT.

The CDR3 sequence: CSVKRTSGNNEQFF. The CDR3 DNA reads TGCAGCGTGAAACGGACTAGCGGCAACAATGAGCAGTTCTTC. V is TRBV29-1 and J is TRBJ2-1; 10 positions agree with TRBD2. The length of the CDR3 is 14 residues. V lost 6 bases and J lost 5; bases outside the gene matches: 7. CDR1 is SQVTM and CDR2 is ANQGSEA in the germline V gene.

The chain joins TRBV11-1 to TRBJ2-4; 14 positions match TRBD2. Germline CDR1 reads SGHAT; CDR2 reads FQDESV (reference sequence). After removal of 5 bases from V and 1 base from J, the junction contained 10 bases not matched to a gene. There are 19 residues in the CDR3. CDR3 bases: TGTGCCAGCAGCCTCTCCGGGACTAGCGGGAGTCGGGCCAAAAACATTCAGTACTTC. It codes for CASSLSGTSGSRAKNIQYF.

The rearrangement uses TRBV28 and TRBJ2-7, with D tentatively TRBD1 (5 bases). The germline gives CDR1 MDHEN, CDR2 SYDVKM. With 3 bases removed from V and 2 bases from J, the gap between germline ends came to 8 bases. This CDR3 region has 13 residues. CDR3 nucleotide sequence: TGTGCCAGCAGTTTCACAGGCCCCTACGAGCAGTACTTC. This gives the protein CASSFTGPYEQYF.

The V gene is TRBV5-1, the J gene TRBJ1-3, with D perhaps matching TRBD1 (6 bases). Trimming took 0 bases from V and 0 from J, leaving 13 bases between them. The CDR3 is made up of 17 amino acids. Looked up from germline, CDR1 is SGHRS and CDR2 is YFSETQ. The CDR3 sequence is CASSLVPGQSSGNTIYF. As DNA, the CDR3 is TGCGCCAGCAGCTTGGTTCCGGGACAAAGCTCTGGAAACACCATATATTTT.

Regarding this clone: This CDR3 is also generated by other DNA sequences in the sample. CDR3 protein: CASSPTAVYSNQPQHF. CDR3 DNA sequence: TGTGCCAGTAGCCCGACAGCAGTGTATAGCAATCAGCCCCAGCATTTT. The V and J genes are TRBV19 and TRBJ1-5; D is perhaps TRBD1 (5 bases). This CDR3 contains 16 residues. Germline V lookup: CDR1 LNHDA, CDR2 SQIVND (reference sequence). V lost 6 bases, J lost 0 bases, and 15 bases lay in between.

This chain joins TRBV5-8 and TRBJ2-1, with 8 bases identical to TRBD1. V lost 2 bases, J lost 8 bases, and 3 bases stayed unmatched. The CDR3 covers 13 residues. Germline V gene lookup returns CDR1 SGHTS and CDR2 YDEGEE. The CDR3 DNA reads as TGTGCCAGCAGCTTTGGACAGGGTGATGAGCAGTTCTTC. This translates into CASSFGQGDEQFF.

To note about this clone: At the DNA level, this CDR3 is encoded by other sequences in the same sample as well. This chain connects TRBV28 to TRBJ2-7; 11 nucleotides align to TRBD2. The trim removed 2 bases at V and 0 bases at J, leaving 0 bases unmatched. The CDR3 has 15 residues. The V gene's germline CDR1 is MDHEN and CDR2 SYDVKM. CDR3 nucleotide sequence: TGTGCCAGCAGTTTAACTAGCGGGAGCTCCTACGAGCAGTACTTC. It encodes CASSLTSGSSYEQYF.